The present entry profiles one TCR beta chain with its context. Specified treatment: approximately 18 received Ad26.COV2.S at low or high dose, single or two shots; about 5 received placebo; per-sample allocation not given. Vaccine and placebo recipients were sampled on day 63 after the first injection. Profiling relied on immunoSEQ multiplex PCR, and the TCRdb table lists in-frame clones only, not all of them. Found here are about 680,000 clones, roughly 90% of them singletons; the top ten hold about 1.5%. Trimming left V 5 bases short and J 9 bases short, with 13 bases between. Germline V gene data show CDR1 as SGHTA and CDR2 as FQGNSA. CDR3 length: 13 residues. The sample is drawn from a study of Ad26.COV2.S vaccination and SARS-CoV-2 variants. The wider study: Donor joined the COV1001 Ad26.COV2.S trial arm. By the intramuscular route, Ad26.COV2.S was given once, or twice 56 days apart.

The chain combines TRBV7-2 with TRBJ2-2; D assignment may be TRBD1 or TRBD2 (5 bases each). Material: peripheral blood, obtained in a trial of Ad26.COV2.S vaccine versus placebo. The receptor was isolated from a person aged 18-65 years who received the Ad26.COV2.S COVID-19 vaccine or a placebo. The CDR3: CASSIGDPRELFF. CDR3 nucleotide sequence: TGTGCCAGCAGCATCGGGGACCCTCGGGAGCTGTTTTTT. Based on the CDR3 plus reference TRBV7-2 and TRBJ2-2, the full variable domain is GAGVSQSPSNKVTEKGKDVELRCDPISGHTALYWYRQSLGQGLEFLIYFQGNSAPDKSGLPSDRFSAERTGGSVSTLTIQRTQQEDSAVYLCASSIGDPRELFFGEGSRLTVL.